Presented here are 26 T cell receptor beta chains from one specimen sequenced in a study of T cells in Graves' hyperthyroidism and ophthalmopathy. Amplification yielded TCR beta CDR3 regions, with RNA transcripts as the source. The HTBI primer set drove a first-round RT-PCR of the TCR CDR3. Via MiXCR, TCRdb re-called the multiplex PCR reads, giving one row per CDR3 protein. The sample holds about 52,000 distinct CDR3 sequences, roughly 50% seen once. Sequenced: blood. All receptors derive from a woman between 50 and 59 years old with Graves' ophthalmopathy.

The chain carries TRBV5-1 and TRBJ1-2; 10 nucleotides match TRBD1. Germline CDR1 and CDR2: SGHRS and YFSETQ. The CDR3 runs to 16 residues. Trimming removed 2 bases from V and 8 bases from J; junction bases left unmatched: 12. The CDR3 DNA reads TGCGCCAGCAGCTTTGGTTCGGGACAGGGGACGACGGGCTACACCTTC. Translating it yields CASSFGSGQGTTGYTF.

The table lists this clonotype with many counts. V is TRBV6-5 and J is TRBJ1-6; D is possibly TRBD1 (6 bases). This CDR3 is built from 14 residues. From germline, CDR1 is MNHEY and CDR2 SVGAGI. The V end lost 5 bases, the J end lost 11 bases, and 16 bases lay between the germline ends. The CDR3 sequence: CASSKTGPPAPLHF. The CDR3 DNA follows: TGTGCCAGCAGTAAGACAGGTCCCCCTGCACCCCTCCACTTT.

CDR3 bases: TGCGCCAGCAAGTTAGGCTCTAGCACAGATACGCAGTATTTT. Translated, it gives CASKLGSSTDTQYF. The rearrangement links TRBV5-1 to TRBJ2-3, with no clear D. CDR1 is SGHRS and CDR2 is YFSETQ in the germline V gene. Trimming removed 6 bases from V and 0 bases from J, with 11 bases in between. This CDR3 comprises 14 residues.

This clonotype was detected ten times or more. J is TRBJ1-4 and V is TRBV20-1; 7 positions agree with TRBD1. The germline CDR1 and CDR2 sequences are DFQATT and SNEGSKA (reference sequence). CDR3 length equals 14 residues. Trimming removed 2 bases from V and 8 bases from J; junction bases left unmatched: 8. The CDR3, as DNA: TGCAGTGCTAGAAGCACAGGGGCCCGAGAAAAACTGTTTTTT. Its translation: CSARSTGAREKLFF.

This clonotype was detected ten times or more. The chain uses TRBV5-1 and TRBJ2-5, with no clear D. CDR1 is SGHRS and CDR2 is YFSETQ in the germline V gene. The CDR3 covers 13 residues. Trimming pared 1 base from V and 1 base from J, leaving 5 bases between. CDR3 nucleotide sequence: TGCGCCAGCAGCTTGTCGAGCCAAGAGACCCAGTACTTC. It encodes CASSLSSQETQYF.

The V and J genes are TRBV7-2 and TRBJ1-6; TRBD1 matches at 10 bases. CDR1 and CDR2 (germline): SGHTA, FQGNSA. Trimming cost V 1 base and J 6 bases; bases outside gene matches: 3. This CDR3 is 16 amino acids long. In DNA form, the CDR3 reads TGTGCCAGCAGCTTAGTGGGGACAGGGGCTAATTCACCCCTCCACTTT. Its translation is CASSLVGTGANSPLHF.

In its sample, this clonotype was seen many times. The chain employs TRBV6-2 or TRBV6-3 and TRBJ1-3; D not resolved. Trimming took off 8 bases at V and 0 bases at J, with 8 bases between the two ends. The CDR3 covers 13 residues. The germline gives CDR1 MNHEY, CDR2 SVGEGT. DNA of the CDR3: TGTGCCAGCCTCGCGGGCTCTGGAAACACCATATATTTT. Its protein is CASLAGSGNTIYF.

The rearrangement joins TRBV24-1 to TRBJ2-7; 10 bases agree with TRBD1. This CDR3 region has 15 residues. V was pared by 7 bases and J by 0 bases, with 5 bases of the junction left unmatched. Germline lookup yields CDR1 KGHDR and CDR2 SFDVKD. CDR3 in amino acids: CATSPRDRGSYEQYF. CDR3 in DNA: TGTGCCACCAGCCCAAGGGACAGGGGCTCCTACGAGCAGTACTTC.

V is TRBV29-1 and J is TRBJ2-3; 10 positions match TRBD1. The CDR3 extends over 14 amino acids. Trimming at V came to 6 bases and at J to 6 bases, leaving 9 bases not matched to a gene. Germline-derived CDR1 and CDR2 are SQVTM and ANQGSEA. As DNA, the CDR3 is TGCAGCGTCGGAACCGGGACAGGGGCGGATACGCAGTATTTT. Protein sequence: CSVGTGTGADTQYF.

Comments on this clonotype: A junction end diverges from the germline sequence, so it may reflect a read error. The chain combines TRBV10-1 with TRBJ2-3; D possibly corresponds to TRBD2 (5 bases). The germline V gene encodes CDR1 WNHNN and CDR2 SYGVQD (reference sequence). This CDR3 is built from 16 residues. As DNA, the CDR3 is TGCGCCAGCAGTACCTGGAGGACGGACCGCACAGATACGCAGGATTTT. It encodes CASSTWRTDRTDTQDF.

The V and J genes are TRBV7-9 and TRBJ1-6, with 7 bases identical to TRBD1. The V gene end was trimmed by 1 base and the J gene end by 6 bases; junction bases not matched to a gene: 3. Germline assignment: CDR1 SEHNR and CDR2 FQNEAQ (reference sequence). CDR3 size: 15 residues. CDR3 DNA sequence: TGTGCCAGCAGCTTAGAGGCAGGGGGTAATTCACCCCTCCACTTT. Translation gives CASSLEAGGNSPLHF.

J is TRBJ2-2 and V is TRBV7-9; 8 nucleotides line up with TRBD1. The CDR3 is 17 residues long. CDR1 is SEHNR and CDR2 is FQNEAQ in the germline V gene (reference sequence). The V segment lost 0 bases and the J segment 4 bases; nucleotides outside the gene matches: 7. The CDR3 is CASSLAKTGVGTGELFF. The CDR3 bases are TGTGCCAGCAGCTTAGCTAAGACAGGGGTCGGCACCGGGGAGCTGTTTTTT.

This clonotype was observed many times. The chain uses TRBV20-1 and TRBJ2-1, with 7 bases identical to TRBD2. The junction had 8 bases not matched to a gene; V was cut back by 4 bases and J by 5 bases. The CDR3 runs to 14 residues. Germline CDR1 is DFQATT and CDR2 is SNEGSKA (reference sequence). DNA of the CDR3: TGCAGTGCTAAAATTGCGGGAGCGAACAATGAGCAGTTCTTC. Translated: CSAKIAGANNEQFF.

This chain joins TRBV29-1 and TRBJ1-1; D call uncertain. Looked up from germline, CDR1 is SQVTM and CDR2 is ANQGSEA. V lost 4 bases and J 4 bases, leaving 10 bases between the germline ends. The CDR3 has 12 residues. CDR3: CSVGRVGTEAFF. As DNA, the CDR3 is TGCAGCGTTGGGAGGGTCGGCACTGAAGCTTTCTTT.

This clonotype was counted many times. CDR3 protein: CASSPHPGTGIQETQYF. The CDR3 DNA follows: TGTGCCAGTAGTCCCCATCCCGGAACAGGGATCCAAGAGACCCAGTACTTC. The chain employs TRBV19 and TRBJ2-5; D perhaps matches TRBD1 (6 bases). CDR1 is LNHDA and CDR2 is SQIVND in the germline V gene (reference sequence). Trimming removed 5 bases at V and 1 base at J, with 20 bases between. This CDR3 is built from 17 residues. Based on the CDR3 plus reference TRBV19 and TRBJ2-5, the full variable domain is DGGITQSPKYLFRKEGQNVTLSCEQNLNHDAMYWYRQDPGQGLRLIYYSQIVNDFQKGDIAEGYSVSREKKESFPLTVTSAQKNPTAFYLCASSPHPGTGIQETQYFGPGTRLLVL.

This chain links TRBV7-6 with TRBJ2-7; D gene ambiguous. Germline V CDR1 and CDR2: SGHVS, FNYEAQ. The ends were cut back, 6 bases at V and 6 bases at J, with 9 bases in the middle. The length of the CDR3 is 11 residues. Here the CDR3 reads CASSSGFEQYF. The CDR3 region has the DNA TGTGCCAGCAGTTCAGGATTCGAGCAGTACTTC.

This clonotype was detected a few times. The chain is built from TRBV12-3 or TRBV12-4 and TRBJ2-3; 8 bases align to TRBD2. The CDR3 covers 15 residues. With V trimmed by 6 bases and J by 2 bases, 7 bases remained unmatched. The CDR3 sequence: CASSRSGGATDTQYF. The CDR3 DNA reads as TGTGCCAGCAGCCGATCGGGAGGGGCCACAGATACGCAGTATTTT.

In its sample, this clonotype was seen many times. The J gene is TRBJ2-1, the V gene TRBV5-6, with D maybe TRBD2 (6 bases). The CDR3 runs to 13 residues. The V and J ends lost 4 bases and 9 bases respectively, with 14 bases between them. The germline CDR1 and CDR2 sequences are SGHDT and YYEEEE. The chain's CDR3 is CASSPLSSVEQFF. The CDR3 DNA reads TGTGCCAGCAGCCCGCTATCTAGCGTTGAGCAGTTCTTC.

This clonotype was seen many times. The chain is built from TRBV5-4 and TRBJ2-2; D is undetermined. The CDR3 consists of 13 residues. Looked up from germline, CDR1 is SGHNT and CDR2 is YYREEE (reference sequence). Between the trimmed V and J ends, which lost 0 bases and 5 bases, there was a span of 5 bases. This CDR3 is CASSLDQTGELFF. The CDR3 DNA reads as TGTGCCAGCAGCTTGGACCAAACCGGGGAGCTGTTTTTT.

This clonotype was seen ten or more times. J is TRBJ2-2 and V is TRBV7-9; maybe TRBD1 (6 bases). This CDR3 region has 15 residues. V gave up 5 bases and J gave up 0 bases, with 10 bases separating them. Germline loops: CDR1 SEHNR, CDR2 FQNEAQ (reference sequence). The CDR3 region has the DNA TGTGCCAGCAGCCAGACAGGTTCGAACACCGGGGAGCTGTTTTTT. Residues: CASSQTGSNTGELFF.

This clonotype was counted between two and nine times. The CDR3 sequence is CSAREDYEQYF. CDR3 sequence (DNA): TGCAGTGCTAGAGAAGACTACGAGCAGTACTTC. The V gene is TRBV20-1, the J gene TRBJ2-7, with D unclear. V dropped 0 bases and J dropped 3 bases, with 3 bases sitting between them. Germline CDR1 reads DFQATT; CDR2 reads SNEGSKA (reference sequence). The CDR3 is 11 residues long.

This clonotype was observed at least ten times. V is TRBV10-3 and J is TRBJ1-1; D is undetermined. CDR3 length: 13 amino acids. V was pared by 7 bases and J by 0 bases, with 9 bases between. Germline V gene lookup returns CDR1 ENHRY and CDR2 SYGVKD. This CDR3 reads CAITVSLNTEAFF. The CDR3, as DNA: TGTGCCATCACCGTATCGTTGAACACTGAAGCTTTCTTT.

As concerns this clonotype: Sequence at one end of the junction differs from germline and may be a read error. This rearrangement joins TRBV10-3 to TRBJ2-1; D may be TRBD2 (6 bases). The CDR3 runs to 15 residues. In germline, CDR1 is ENHRY, CDR2 SYGVKD. The chain's CDR3 is CAISESSSDFNEQFF. CDR3 DNA: TGCGCCATCAGTGAGTCCTCTAGCGATTTCAATGAGCAGTTCTTC.

This clonotype has at least ten counts. The chain employs TRBV4-3 and TRBJ2-7; possibly TRBD2 for D (7 bases). Germline V gene lookup returns CDR1 LGHNA and CDR2 YSLEER. This CDR3 has 12 residues. V was trimmed by 4 bases and J by 12 bases, leaving 16 bases between them. The DNA for the CDR3 is TGCGCCAGCAGCCCGGGGGCGGGGGAGGCGTACTTC. Translating gives CASSPGAGEAYF.

The chain employs TRBV20-1 and TRBJ1-4, with 8 bases lining up with TRBD1. The germline gives CDR1 DFQATT, CDR2 SNEGSKA (reference sequence). This CDR3 spans 15 amino acids. The V and J ends lost 2 bases and 8 bases, in that order; junction bases with no gene match: 10. CDR3 coding DNA: TGCAGTGCTAGAAAGCAGGGCAGGGGGCTCGAAAAACTGTTTTTT. Translating gives CSARKQGRGLEKLFF.

This clonotype was detected many times. J is TRBJ2-7 and V is TRBV5-6; TRBD1 matches at 7 bases. J lost 3 bases, V lost 3 bases, and 6 bases had no gene match. Germline V CDR1 and CDR2: SGHDT, YYEEEE. CDR3 length: 14 residues. The CDR3 reads CASSSTTGIYEQYF. CDR3 DNA: TGTGCCAGCAGCTCGACGACAGGGATCTACGAGCAGTACTTC.